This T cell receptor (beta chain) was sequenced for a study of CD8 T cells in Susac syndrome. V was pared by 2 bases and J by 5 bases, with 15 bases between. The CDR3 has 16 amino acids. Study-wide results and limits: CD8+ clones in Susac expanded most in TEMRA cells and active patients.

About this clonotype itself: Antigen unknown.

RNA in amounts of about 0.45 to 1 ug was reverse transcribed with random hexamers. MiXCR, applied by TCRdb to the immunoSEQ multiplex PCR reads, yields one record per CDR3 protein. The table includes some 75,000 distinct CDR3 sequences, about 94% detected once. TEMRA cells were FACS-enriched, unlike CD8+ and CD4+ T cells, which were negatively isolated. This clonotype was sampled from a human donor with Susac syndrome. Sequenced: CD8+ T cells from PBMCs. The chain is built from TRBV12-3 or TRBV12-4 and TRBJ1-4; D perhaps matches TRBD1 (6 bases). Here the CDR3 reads CASSLRGAGQNEKLFF. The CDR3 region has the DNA TGTGCCAGCAGTTTACGCGGGGCGGGACAAAATGAAAAACTGTTTTTT.